This TCR beta chain appears in the sequencing data of a study of CD8 T cells in ankylosing spondylitis. Study observations and caveats: The disease-linked clones had a CD8+ phenotype and low blood frequencies.

The CDR3 totals 16 residues. J was trimmed by 6 bases and V by 3 bases; bases with no gene match: 9. As regards this clonotype: As yet, its antigen is unknown.

Researchers built TCR beta libraries using quantitative 5'-RACE with molecular barcodes. TCRdb processed the 5' RACE reads anew with MiXCR; each CDR3 protein has one entry. This table holds about 130,000 distinct CDR3 sequences, roughly 13% found once. The clonotype comes from a female donor with ankylosing spondylitis or in good health (not recorded which). V is TRBV12-3 or TRBV12-4 and J is TRBJ2-2; TRBD2 aligns across 8 bases. Sequenced: blood, either unsorted or a sorted T cell fraction (not recorded which). The CDR3 region has the DNA TGTGCCAGCAGTTTTCAGAGCGGGGGAGTCGCCGGGGAGCTGTTTTTT. Protein product: CASSFQSGGVAGELFF.